These 23 T cell receptor beta chains were all obtained from the same sample, sequenced in a study of OX40 agonist ivuxolimab in advanced cancers. Assay used: immunoSEQ multiplex PCR; TCRdb lists only in-frame clones, some missing. The sample has fewer than 80,000 clones; 80% to 90% are singletons. Here the sequenced sample was CD4+ or CD8+ T cells sorted from blood, taken in a trial of the OX40 agonist ivuxolimab. The receptors were sampled from an adult with an advanced solid tumor such as melanoma, head and neck, liver or kidney cancer.

This clone appeared many times. The gene calls are TRBV10-2 and TRBJ1-4, with unresolved D. Germline CDR1 reads WSHSY; CDR2 reads SAAADI. Deletions cut 3 bases from V and 3 bases from J, with 8 bases between. This CDR3 has 14 amino acids. CDR3 loop: CASSDGVANEKLFF. In DNA, the CDR3 is TGCGCCAGCAGTGACGGGGTTGCTAATGAAAAACTGTTTTTT.

V gene TRBV4-3 combines with J gene TRBJ1-3, with a weak D call TRBD1 (6 bases). The CDR3 consists of 16 residues. The germline gives CDR1 LGHNA, CDR2 YSLEER. Deletions cut 1 base from V and 2 bases from J, with 12 bases between. CDR3 DNA: TGCGCCAGCAGCCAAGGCTACAGGGAGGCTGGAAACACCATATATTTT. This encodes CASSQGYREAGNTIYF.

The chain is built from TRBV7-8 and TRBJ2-7; D remains unclear. V was shortened by 1 base and J by 6 bases, with 4 bases between the two germline ends. The CDR3 sequence is 11 residues long. The germline gives CDR1 SGHVS, CDR2 FQNEAQ. CDR3 DNA sequence: TGTGCCAGCAGCTTAGAGTTCGAGCAGTACTTC. Translated, it gives CASSLEFEQYF.

This chain connects TRBV6-1 to TRBJ2-7; no clear D. Per the germline V gene, CDR1 is MNHNS and CDR2 is SASEGT. The CDR3 is 11 amino acids. V was pared by 2 bases and J by 5 bases, with 4 bases between. CDR3 in amino acids: CASSEINEQYF. The CDR3 DNA is TGTGCCAGCAGTGAAATCAACGAGCAGTACTTC.

The genes are TRBV5-8 and TRBJ2-5; 7 positions agree with TRBD1. The germline gives CDR1 SGHTS, CDR2 YDEGEE. After removal of 6 bases from V and 1 base from J, the junction contained 9 bases not matched to a gene. CDR3 size: 15 residues. The CDR3 DNA is TGTGCCAGCAACCAAGAGGGGGCCCCCCAAGAGACCCAGTACTTC. This encodes CASNQEGAPQETQYF. The full variable domain, its missing parts supplied by reference TRBV5-8 and TRBJ2-5, is EAGVTQSPTHLIKTRGQQATLRCSPISGHTSVYWYQQALGLGLQFLLWYDEGEERNRGNFPPRFSGRQFPNYSSELNVNALELEDSALYLCASNQEGAPQETQYFGPGTRLLVL.

This clone was detected only once. The chain carries TRBV18 and TRBJ1-6, with 8 bases fitting TRBD1. There are 14 residues in the CDR3. With 5 bases clipped from V and 5 bases from J, the junction kept 2 bases outside the gene matches. Germline V gene sequence: CDR1 KGHSH, CDR2 LQKENI. The CDR3 coding sequence is TGTGCCAGCTCAAGGGACAGGCATAATTCACCCCTCCACTTT. Its protein product is CASSRDRHNSPLHF.

This clone was recorded once. The V and J genes are TRBV7-2 and TRBJ2-1, with 7 bases aligning to TRBD1. The germline gives CDR1 SGHTA, CDR2 FQGNSA. This CDR3 spans 14 amino acids. V shed 11 bases and J 9 bases; nucleotides not matched to a gene: 16. This chain's CDR3 is CAVGRDRDFFEQFF. CDR3 DNA sequence: TGTGCCGTGGGGCGAGACAGGGATTTCTTTGAGCAGTTCTTC.

The CDR3 DNA reads TGTGCCAGCACTGACAGGGGGGTCACTGAAGCTTTCTTT. It codes for CASTDRGVTEAFF. V gene TRBV6-1 combines with J gene TRBJ1-1, with TRBD1 matching over 9 bases. The ends lost 7 bases at V and 4 bases at J; junction bases unmatched: 4. Germline V gene sequence: CDR1 MNHNS, CDR2 SASEGT. The CDR3 has 13 amino acids.

The rearrangement uses TRBV5-1 and TRBJ2-2; 11 bases are shared with TRBD1. The CDR3 covers 15 residues. Unmatched junction bases numbered 4, after V lost 2 bases and J lost 7 bases. Per germline, CDR1 SGHRS and CDR2 YFSETQ. The CDR3 protein is CASSFGQGAGGELFF. The CDR3, as DNA: TGCGCCAGCAGCTTCGGACAGGGGGCAGGCGGGGAGCTGTTTTTT.

The gene calls are TRBV18 and TRBJ2-3, with D tentatively TRBD1 or TRBD2 (5 bases each). The CDR3 contains 13 residues. V was clipped by 3 bases and J by 5 bases, with 9 bases between them. The V gene's germline CDR1 is KGHSH and CDR2 LQKENI. The CDR3 loop reads CASSPGTKDTQYF. The DNA of the CDR3 is TGTGCCAGCTCACCTGGGACCAAAGATACGCAGTATTTT.

The chain has TRBV30 and TRBJ1-5; D remains ambiguous. Germline V lookup: CDR1 GTSNPN, CDR2 SVGIG (reference sequence). The V end lost 0 bases, the J end lost 0 bases, and 6 bases lay between the germline ends. This CDR3 is 14 amino acids long. The CDR3, as DNA: TGTGCCTGGAGTGTACGGATTAGCAATCAGCCCCAGCATTTT. Amino acids: CAWSVRISNQPQHF.

The chain links TRBV5-4 to TRBJ2-2; D uncertain. The germline gives CDR1 SGHNT, CDR2 YYREEE (reference sequence). CDR3 length: 14 residues. V lost 4 bases and J 2 bases, leaving 9 bases between the germline ends. The CDR3 loop reads CASSNDLNTGELFF. In nucleotides, the CDR3 is TGTGCCAGCAGCAACGATCTCAACACCGGGGAGCTGTTTTTT.

This chain connects TRBV7-3 to TRBJ2-1; the D gene is possibly TRBD2 (5 bases). V was clipped by 5 bases and J by 7 bases, with 15 bases between them. The length of the CDR3 is 14 residues. Germline lookup yields CDR1 SGHTA and CDR2 FQGTGA. The CDR3 DNA follows: TGTGCCAGCAGCCTGTGGGGTTCGGGGAATGAGCAGTTCTTC. It specifies CASSLWGSGNEQFF.

The chain recombines TRBV4-3 with TRBJ2-2, with 7 bases identical to TRBD1. Germline assignment: CDR1 LGHNA and CDR2 YSLEER. Germline trimming cut 4 bases from V and 4 bases from J; bases unmatched to any gene: 3. CDR3 length equals 14 residues. The DNA of the CDR3 is TGCGCCAGCAGCCGAGACAGGGTCACCGGGGAGCTGTTTTTT. Translating gives CASSRDRVTGELFF.

The chain links TRBV28 to TRBJ1-1, with D possibly matching TRBD1 (5 bases). The CDR3 is 11 residues long. V dropped 5 bases and J dropped 6 bases, with 7 bases sitting between them. Germline loops: CDR1 MDHEN, CDR2 SYDVKM. The CDR3 DNA follows: TGTGCCAGCAGTAAGACAGCTGAAGCTTTCTTT. This codes for CASSKTAEAFF.

The chain couples TRBV6-5 to TRBJ1-2; no definite D call. V gave up 4 bases and J gave up 7 bases, with 19 bases separating them. This CDR3 is 15 amino acids long. CDR1 is MNHEY, CDR2 SVGAGI, per germline. CDR3 sequence reads: CASSWEWSASGGYTF. DNA for the CDR3: TGTGCCAGCAGTTGGGAGTGGTCGGCCTCGGGTGGCTACACCTTC.

The chain uses TRBV7-9 and TRBJ1-4; 7 bases are shared with TRBD1. In germline, CDR1 is SEHNR, CDR2 FQNEAQ (reference sequence). The CDR3 runs to 16 residues. The V segment lost 5 bases and the J segment 4 bases; nucleotides outside the gene matches: 10. The chain's CDR3 is CASSRDSSPFNEKLFF. In DNA, the CDR3 is TGTGCCAGCAGCCGGGACAGTTCTCCCTTTAATGAAAAACTGTTTTTT.

The V and J genes are TRBV19 and TRBJ2-3, with D maybe TRBD1 (5 bases). Trimming removed 6 bases from V and 7 bases from J, with 11 bases in between. Germline CDR1 is LNHDA and CDR2 is SQIVND (reference sequence). The CDR3 is 12 amino acids. CDR3 DNA: TGTGCCAGTAGCGGGTCAGGGAATACGCAGTATTTT. This translates into CASSGSGNTQYF.

This chain uses TRBV5-1 with TRBJ2-7; TRBD2 matches 8 bases. Germline trimming cut 5 bases from V and 2 bases from J; bases unmatched to any gene: 3. This CDR3 comprises 13 residues. Per the germline V gene, CDR1 is SGHRS and CDR2 is YFSETQ. This CDR3 reads CASSSGVTYEQYF. CDR3 nucleotide sequence: TGCGCCAGCAGTAGCGGGGTGACCTACGAGCAGTACTTC.

The chain recombines TRBV5-6 with TRBJ2-7; TRBD1 agrees at 9 bases. The CDR3 totals 15 residues. V lost 3 bases and J lost 0; bases outside the gene matches: 4. Germline assignment: CDR1 SGHDT and CDR2 YYEEEE. CDR3 bases: TGTGCCAGCAGCTGGGGACAGGGTTTCTCCTACGAGCAGTACTTC. Protein product: CASSWGQGFSYEQYF.

This clone came up once. V usage is TRBV7-8 and J usage is TRBJ2-5; 8 nucleotides line up with TRBD2. Trimming took 7 bases from V and 3 from J; bases not matched to a gene: 4. The CDR3 is 13 residues long. Germline V lookup: CDR1 SGHVS, CDR2 FQNEAQ. The CDR3 reads CASIGGAKETQYF. The CDR3 nucleotides are TGTGCCAGCATCGGGGGGGCCAAAGAGACCCAGTACTTC.

V and J are TRBV30 and TRBJ2-5; the D call may be TRBD1 or TRBD2 (5 bases each). Trimming shortened V by 5 bases and J by 2 bases, and 12 bases separated the two germline ends. Germline CDR1 and CDR2: GTSNPN and SVGIG (reference sequence). This CDR3 has 13 residues. The CDR3 sequence is CAWQRGEQETQYF. Here the CDR3 DNA reads TGTGCCTGGCAAAGAGGGGAACAAGAGACCCAGTACTTC.

The CDR3 coding sequence is TGCGCCAGCAGCCAAGCGGCGCAGGGGTTACACTACGAGCAGTACTTC. Residues: CASSQAAQGLHYEQYF. The gene calls are TRBV4-1 and TRBJ2-7, with D possibly TRBD1 on 6 matching bases. This CDR3 has 16 amino acids. The germline V gene encodes CDR1 MGHRA and CDR2 YSYEKL. Trimming stripped 1 base from V and 3 bases from J, with 16 bases between.